A selection of T cell receptor beta chains follows, all from one sample in a study of blood T cell repertoires in COVID-19. Using immunoSEQ multiplex PCR, the repertoire was profiled, and TCRdb retains in-frame clones only, with some absent. The table lists 200,000 to 250,000 clones, 75% to 90% of them singletons, with about 4% in the top ten. Sample: PBMCs or T cells enriched from blood (not recorded which). The source of these receptors is a woman aged 40 to 50 with acute COVID-19. Each CDR3 is given with its conserved first and last residue. A D gene is named only where the DNA matches it firmly. Part of the rows lack a size; the others show once, few, many or a class for expanded clones.

d_call,j_call,clone_size,cdr3_length,v_call,cdr3_nt,cdr3_aa
TRBD1,TRBJ1-2,.,13,TRBV27,TGTGCCAGCGGACAGGGGCTTCCCTATGGCTACACCTTC,CASGQGLPYGYTF
TRBD2,TRBJ2-1,.,16,TRBV2,TGTGCCAGCCAAGTTCCCGGACTAGCGGGGGGCAATGAGCAGTTCTTC,CASQVPGLAGGNEQFF
.,TRBJ1-4,once,13,TRBV2,TGTGCCAGCAGTGAAGACAGGCCAGAAAAACTGTTTTTT,CASSEDRPEKLFF
TRBD2,TRBJ2-7,.,15,TRBV5-5,TGTGCCAGCAGCTTGAGACTAGCGGGGGGTTACGAGCAGTACTTC,CASSLRLAGGYEQYF
TRBD1,TRBJ2-5,.,15,TRBV6-5,TGTGCCAGCAGTTACTCGGGACAGATACAAGAGACCCAGTACTTC,CASSYSGQIQETQYF
TRBD1,TRBJ2-1,.,15,TRBV2,TGTGCCAGCAGCGGACTGGACAGGGGGCCTGGTGAGCAGTTCTTC,CASSGLDRGPGEQFF
TRBD1,TRBJ2-1,.,15,TRBV6-5,TGTGCCAGCAGACCCGGGACAGGGGGAGAAAATGAGCAGTTCTTC,CASRPGTGGENEQFF
TRBD1,TRBJ2-1,once,14,TRBV6-2/TRBV6-3,TGTGCCAGCAGTTACAATCGACAGGGCCATGAGCAGTTCTTC,CASSYNRQGHEQFF
.,TRBJ1-1,.,14,TRBV21-1,TGTGCCAGCAGGAGGGGACAGTCAAACACTGAAGCTTTCTTT,CASRRGQSNTEAFF
TRBD2,TRBJ2-5,.,13,TRBV5-5,TGTGCCAGCAGCCCCGGGGGGCAAGAGACCCAGTACTTC,CASSPGGQETQYF
TRBD1,TRBJ2-2,.,14,TRBV10-3,TGTGCCACCCACAGGGGTCCGGACACCGGGGAGCTGTTTTTT,CATHRGPDTGELFF
.,TRBJ1-5,.,13,TRBV2,TGTGCCAGCAGTAACAGTATGAGTCAGCCCCAGCATTTT,CASSNSMSQPQHF
TRBD1,TRBJ1-2,.,15,TRBV4-1,TGCGCCAGCAGCCAAACAACAGGGGTTAACTATGGCTACACCTTC,CASSQTTGVNYGYTF
TRBD1,TRBJ2-3,once,16,TRBV7-2,TGTGCCAGCAGCTTAAATCCCCGGACAGGGGGAGATACGCAGTATTTT,CASSLNPRTGGDTQYF
.,TRBJ1-1,.,15,TRBV19,TGTGCCAGTAGTGTCGACCGTCAGCGACAGGCTGAAGCTTTCTTT,CASSVDRQRQAEAFF
TRBD1,TRBJ1-2,.,15,TRBV7-9,TGTGCCAGCAGCTTCACACAGGGGGTCCGATATGGCTACACCTTC,CASSFTQGVRYGYTF
TRBD1,TRBJ2-5,.,15,TRBV5-1,TGCGCCAGCAGTAAAAGCCAGGGGGCGTGGGAGACCCAGTACTTC,CASSKSQGAWETQYF
.,TRBJ1-5,.,15,TRBV5-8,TGTGCCAGCAGCCCGTCGGTCAGGGGCAATCAGCCCCAGCATTTT,CASSPSVRGNQPQHF
.,TRBJ2-2,.,14,TRBV5-1,TGCGCCAGCAGCTCGTCGGAGAGGGTCGGGGAGCTGTTTTTT,CASSSSERVGELFF
.,TRBJ2-3,once,16,TRBV4-3,TGCGCCAGCAGCCCATCGGGTGAGGCAGGGGGGAATACGCAGTATTTT,CASSPSGEAGGNTQYF
TRBD1,TRBJ1-2,few,14,TRBV24-1,TGTGCCACCAGTGATCCTGGACAGGGGCGCGGCTACACCTTC,CATSDPGQGRGYTF
.,TRBJ1-6,.,13,TRBV19,TGTGCCAGTAGCCGGGACTCCTTTTCACCCCTCCACTTT,CASSRDSFSPLHF
.,TRBJ2-1,.,14,TRBV14,TGTGCCAGCAGCCAAGTTGCAGGGGCTCATGAGCAGTTCTTC,CASSQVAGAHEQFF
.,TRBJ1-6,.,13,TRBV29-1,TGCAGCGTCGCAGAAACCCTTGGTTTACCCCTCCACTTT,CSVAETLGLPLHF
TRBD1,TRBJ2-2,.,16,TRBV24-1,TGTGCCACCAGTGACCCGGGACAGGGGGACACCGGGGAGCTGTTTTTT,CATSDPGQGDTGELFF
.,TRBJ2-2,.,12,TRBV20-1,TGCAGTGCTAGTTCAGGGGCCGGGGAGCTGTTTTTT,CSASSGAGELFF
TRBD1,TRBJ1-1,.,15,TRBV5-1,TGCGCCAGCAGCTTGGGGACAGGGGGACTCCCTGAAGCTTTCTTT,CASSLGTGGLPEAFF
TRBD1,TRBJ2-3,.,15,TRBV9,TGTGCCAGCAGCGGGGGGGACAGGCGAGTAGATACGCAGTATTTT,CASSGGDRRVDTQYF
.,TRBJ1-1,.,13,TRBV29-1,TGCAGCGTTGTATCGCCCGTAATAGTTGAAGCTTTCTTT,CSVVSPVIVEAFF
.,TRBJ1-1,.,14,TRBV7-6,TGTGCCAGCAGCTCGACAGGCATGAACACTGAAGCTTTCTTT,CASSSTGMNTEAFF
.,TRBJ2-2,.,13,TRBV5-6,TGTGCCAGCAGCTTGGGGGAGCACGGGGAGCTGTTTTTT,CASSLGEHGELFF
.,TRBJ2-3,.,15,TRBV5-1,TGCGCCAGCAGCTTAAGGGGGTTCGTGGCAGATACGCAGTATTTT,CASSLRGFVADTQYF
.,TRBJ1-2,few,15,TRBV2,TGTGCCAGCAGTGAAGTGTCAGGGTTTCTCTATGGCTACACCTTC,CASSEVSGFLYGYTF